The 2 T cell receptor beta chains below come from one sample, sequenced in a study of blood T cells in healthy people across ages. The authors ran a second PCR of about 6 to 11 cycles using a sample-barcoded 5' primer and a J-beta primer mix. Each CDR3 protein gets one entry after TCRdb re-called the 5' RACE reads with MiXCR. The data show 1.5 million to 2 million distinct CDR3 sequences, 28% seen once. Sequenced sample: blood. These receptors were obtained from a woman aged 30 to 39 in good health.

The chain uses TRBV6-1 and TRBJ1-5; 8 nucleotides align to TRBD1. Germline CDR1 MNHNS, CDR2 SASEGT. Losses at the gene ends were 5 bases for V and 7 bases for J; bases not matched to a gene: 10. The CDR3 has 15 amino acids. CDR3 nucleotide sequence: TGTGCCAGCAGTAAATTGGACAGGGCGAAACAGCCCCAGCATTTT. Its protein is CASSKLDRAKQPQHF.

This clonotype was counted only a few times. Because the CDR3's place on the DNA is in doubt, the DNA is left out and the CDR3 is given as listed by TCRdb. V usage is TRBV3-1 and J usage is TRBJ2-7; the table's D call TRBD1 went unverified against the DNA. The CDR3 has 17 amino acids, counting both end residues. Germline V gene data show CDR1 as LGHDT and CDR2 as YNNKEL (reference sequence). CDR3 loop: CASSQDFGPGGLYEQYF.